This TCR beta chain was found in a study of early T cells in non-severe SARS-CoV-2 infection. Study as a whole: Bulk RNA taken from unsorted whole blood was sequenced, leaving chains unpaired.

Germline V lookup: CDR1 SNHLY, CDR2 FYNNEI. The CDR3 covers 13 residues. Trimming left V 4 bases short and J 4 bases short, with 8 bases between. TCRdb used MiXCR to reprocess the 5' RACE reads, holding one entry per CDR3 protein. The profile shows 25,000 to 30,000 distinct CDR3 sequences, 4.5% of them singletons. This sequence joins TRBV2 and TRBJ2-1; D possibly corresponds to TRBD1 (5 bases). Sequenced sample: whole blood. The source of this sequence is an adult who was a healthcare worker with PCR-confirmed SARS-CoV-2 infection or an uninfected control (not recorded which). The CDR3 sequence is CASSGTSYNEQFF. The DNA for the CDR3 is TGTGCCAGCAGTGGGACATCTTACAATGAGCAGTTCTTC.